These T cell receptor beta chains were read from a single sample in a study of blood T cell repertoires in COVID-19. The method was immunoSEQ multiplex PCR; TCRdb's version includes in-frame clones alone and lacks a portion of them. The data show hundreds of thousands of clones, 70% to 90% seen once. Sequenced: peripheral blood. The receptors come from a man at least 80 years old with acute or convalescent COVID-19. Both conserved end residues are part of each CDR3. The D gene is left open where the match is weak. Clone size is given for some rows only: seen once, a few or many times, or a class if the clone is expanded.

size	J	V	D	DNA	CDR3
-	TRBJ1-5	TRBV19	-	TGTGCCAGTAGCCTACAGGGTAATCAGCCCCAGCATTTT	CASSLQGNQPQHF
-	TRBJ2-5	TRBV4-3	-	TGCGCCAGCAGCCAAACAGGAAGAGAGACCCAGTACTTC	CASSQTGRETQYF
-	TRBJ2-1	TRBV27	TRBD2	TGTGCCAGCAGTTCTCATTCCGGGACTAGCGGGGGAAGCTCCTACAATGAGCAGTTCTTC	CASSSHSGTSGGSSYNEQFF
-	TRBJ2-1	TRBV6-5	TRBD2	TGTGCCAGCAAGGCTAGCGGGAGCACCTACAATGAGCAGTTCTTC	CASKASGSTYNEQFF
-	TRBJ2-6	TRBV18	TRBD1	TGTGCCAGCCAACGGACAGGGGGAGCTTCTGGGGCCAACGTCCTGACTTTC	CASQRTGGASGANVLTF
-	TRBJ2-1	TRBV27	TRBD1	TGTGCCAGCAGAAGACAGGGTGGCAATGAGCAGTTCTTC	CASRRQGGNEQFF
-	TRBJ2-7	TRBV15	-	TGTGCCACCAGATCCGGGACATTTACCTACGAGCAGTACTTC	CATRSGTFTYEQYF
-	TRBJ2-2	TRBV18	-	TGTGCCAGCTCACCACTGCGGGACGGGATGAACACCGGGGAGCTGTTTTTT	CASSPLRDGMNTGELFF
-	TRBJ2-7	TRBV11-1	-	TGTGCCAGCGCACAGGGTCCCAGCTCCTACGAGCAGTACTTC	CASAQGPSSYEQYF
-	TRBJ2-2	TRBV5-1	TRBD2	TGCGCCAGCACTTTGTCGGGACTAGGCAACACCGGGGAGCTGTTTTTT	CASTLSGLGNTGELFF
-	TRBJ2-1	TRBV27	-	TGTGCCAGCAGTTTATGGGGGCAGTGGGGAGGGAATGAGCAGTTCTTC	CASSLWGQWGGNEQFF
-	TRBJ1-1	TRBV7-2	-	TGTGCCAGCAGCTCAGGGATTCGTAACACTGAAGCTTTCTTT	CASSSGIRNTEAFF
-	TRBJ2-7	TRBV5-4	TRBD2	TGTGCCAGCAGCTTCAGGGAGGGGTACGAGCAGTACTTC	CASSFREGYEQYF
once	TRBJ1-2	TRBV24-1	TRBD1	TGTGCCACCAGTGATCTAGGGGGCTCTGGCTACACCTTC	CATSDLGGSGYTF
-	TRBJ2-3	TRBV7-2	TRBD1	TGTGCCAGCAGGCCAGGGGGCGCCTCAGATACGCAGTATTTT	CASRPGGASDTQYF
-	TRBJ2-5	TRBV7-2	TRBD2	TGTGCCAGCAGCTTGGGACTAGCGCAAGAGACCCAGTACTTC	CASSLGLAQETQYF
-	TRBJ2-3	TRBV6-6	TRBD1	TGTGCCAGCAGGCAAGGACAGGGGGCAGATACGCAGTATTTT	CASRQGQGADTQYF
-	TRBJ1-1	TRBV28	-	TGTGCCAGCAGTTTATCCTTCGGACTCGTGGATACTGAAGCTTTCTTT	CASSLSFGLVDTEAFF
-	TRBJ2-1	TRBV16	-	TGTGCCAGCAGCCAATCGGTGGGAGTAAGTGAGCAGTTCTTC	CASSQSVGVSEQFF
-	TRBJ1-2	TRBV10-3	TRBD1	TGTGCCATCAGTCGTACAGACAGGGATGGCTACACCTTC	CAISRTDRDGYTF
-	TRBJ2-3	TRBV7-3	-	TGTGCCAGCAGCTCGAGCTCAGATACGCAGTATTTT	CASSSSSDTQYF
-	TRBJ1-3	TRBV29-1	-	TGCAGCGTTGTTTGGGGCAGTGGAAACACCATATATTTT	CSVVWGSGNTIYF
-	TRBJ1-1	TRBV10-1	-	TGCGCCAGCAGTGAGTCCAGGGGAACTGAAGCTTTCTTT	CASSESRGTEAFF
-	TRBJ2-4	TRBV3-1/TRBV3-2	-	TGTGCCAGCAGCCAGGAGACTTTTCTCTCGGGGGCCAAAAACATTCAGTACTTC	CASSQETFLSGAKNIQYF
-	TRBJ1-2	TRBV7-2	TRBD1	TGTGCCAGCAGCCCCGACAGGGGGCGTCACTATGGCTACACCTTC	CASSPDRGRHYGYTF
-	TRBJ2-1	TRBV7-8	TRBD2	TGTGCCAGCAGCTTATTATGGGAGGGGCAGTTCTTC	CASSLLWEGQFF
once	TRBJ2-7	TRBV18	TRBD1	TGTGCCAGCTCACCACTGTACCGGGGACAGGGGGCAAATGAGCAGTACTTC	CASSPLYRGQGANEQYF
-	TRBJ1-1	TRBV2	-	TGTGCCAGCACCCCAAGGGGCGGGAACACTGAAGCTTTCTTT	CASTPRGGNTEAFF
-	TRBJ2-1	TRBV7-2	-	TGTGCCAGCAGCTTACGAGGGCGGTCCTACAATGAGCAGTTCTTC	CASSLRGRSYNEQFF
-	TRBJ2-2	TRBV6-4	-	TGTGCCAGCAGCCGGGGGAACACCGGGGAGCTGTTTTTT	CASSRGNTGELFF
-	TRBJ2-7	TRBV28	TRBD2	TGTGCCTCCGGGGGGGGCTGGGAGCAGTACTTC	CASGGGWEQYF
-	TRBJ2-1	TRBV7-6	-	TGTGCCAGCAGCTTAGGGGGGCCGCCCTACAATGAGCAGTTCTTC	CASSLGGPPYNEQFF
-	TRBJ1-4	TRBV5-4	-	TGTGCCAGCAGCTTGGCTGGGGCCAACAATGAAAAACTGTTTTTT	CASSLAGANNEKLFF
-	TRBJ1-4	TRBV4-2	-	TGTGCCAGCAGCCAAGATAATAATCCTAATGAAAAACTGTTTTTT	CASSQDNNPNEKLFF
-	TRBJ2-1	TRBV7-2	TRBD2	TGTGCCAGCAGCTTAGCGATAGCGGGAGGGGTGAAAGAGCAGTTCTTC	CASSLAIAGGVKEQFF
few	TRBJ1-2	TRBV21-1	-	TGTGCCAGCATCAACCGGTATTCCCTCCTCTTGAGCTACACCTTC	CASINRYSLLLSYTF
once	TRBJ2-7	TRBV6-5	-	TGTGCCAGCAAGGTAGGGGTAGTCCTCTACGAGCAGTACTTC	CASKVGVVLYEQYF
-	TRBJ2-2	TRBV24-1	-	TGTGCCACCAGTTCCTGGAGAGGCAGCGGGGAGCTGTTTTTT	CATSSWRGSGELFF
-	TRBJ1-4	TRBV19	TRBD1	TGTGCCAGTAGGGAGGGACAGACCTTCAATGAAAAACTGTTTTTT	CASREGQTFNEKLFF
few	TRBJ1-3	TRBV7-2	-	TGTGCCAGCAGCTTAGTTCTGGGCTGGGGAAACACCATATATTTT	CASSLVLGWGNTIYF
-	TRBJ2-7	TRBV19	TRBD2	TGTGCCAGTAGTATTCTTGCGGGAGCCCCCTACGAGCAGTACTTC	CASSILAGAPYEQYF
-	TRBJ2-7	TRBV5-8	TRBD1	TGTGCCAGCAGCTTAATCGCAGGGGGTCGGGAGCAGTACTTC	CASSLIAGGREQYF
-	TRBJ2-2	TRBV7-8	-	TGTGCCAGCAGCTTTATCGACACCGGGGAGCTGTTTTTT	CASSFIDTGELFF
-	TRBJ2-1	TRBV5-1	-	TGCGCCAGCAGGGAGGGGCTCGCGCAGTTCTTC	CASREGLAQFF
-	TRBJ2-3	TRBV19	-	TGTGCCAGTAGTATGGGGACCGGGAGTGTGGCAGATACGCAGTATTTT	CASSMGTGSVADTQYF
-	TRBJ2-7	TRBV30	TRBD2	TGTGCCTGGGGAGTTCTAGCGGGAGACTGGGGGCAGTACTTC	CAWGVLAGDWGQYF
-	TRBJ1-2	TRBV25-1	TRBD1	TGTGCCAGCAGTCCCCAGGGGACAGGGGGTAACTATGGCTACACCTTC	CASSPQGTGGNYGYTF
-	TRBJ2-2	TRBV14	-	TGTGCCAGCAGCCGAGCACCTAACGCCGGGGAGCTGTTTTTT	CASSRAPNAGELFF
-	TRBJ1-5	TRBV7-2	-	TGTGCCAGCAGCTTAGGAGGGTTGAGCAATCAGCCCCAGCATTTT	CASSLGGLSNQPQHF
-	TRBJ1-2	TRBV5-1	-	TGCGCCAGCAGCTCACTTGCCCTGCCCTCCACCTATGGCTACACCTTC	CASSSLALPSTYGYTF
-	TRBJ2-5	TRBV5-1	TRBD2	TGCGCCAGCAGCCGACTAGCGCAGGAGACCCAGTACTTC	CASSRLAQETQYF
-	TRBJ2-3	TRBV9	-	TGTGCCAGCAGCGTAGAGGCCTCAGGCTCCGGCACAGATACGCAGTATTTT	CASSVEASGSGTDTQYF
-	TRBJ2-1	TRBV7-2	TRBD2	TGTGCCAGCAGCTCTACTAGCGGGGGAACCTACAATGAGCAGTTCTTC	CASSSTSGGTYNEQFF
-	TRBJ1-4	TRBV7-9	TRBD1	TGTGCCAGCAGGGGGGGACAGGGAGGAAAACTGTTTTTT	CASRGGQGGKLFF
-	TRBJ2-2	TRBV6-6	-	TGTGCCAGCAGTTACTCATACAAGAACACCGGGGAGCTGTTTTTT	CASSYSYKNTGELFF
-	TRBJ1-5	TRBV7-2	-	TGTGCCAGCAGCTTAGGGGTCGGGATCGTTCAGCCCCAGCATTTT	CASSLGVGIVQPQHF
few	TRBJ1-2	TRBV19	TRBD1	TGTGCCAGTAGGGACAGGAATGGCTACACCTTC	CASRDRNGYTF